This TCR beta chain was captured by sequencing in a study of CD8 T cell repertoires and HIV-1 epitope variants. Turning to the study itself: Twenty-five autologous and known Gag and Nef epitope variant peptides each stimulated T cells separately. Tested: three Gag epitope families, Nef HW9 and YT9. Regarding the study as a whole: Of roughly nine antigen-specific beta clonotypes, about 6 appeared to cross-react with escape variants.

On the immunoSEQ platform, TCR beta CDR3s were sequenced at survey depth. The method was immunoSEQ multiplex PCR; TCRdb's version includes in-frame clones alone and lacks a portion of them. The sample contains under 6,500 clones, around 71% of which appear only once. In the case of this clone: Its target is not known.

Unmatched junction bases numbered 16, after V lost 4 bases and J lost 2 bases. CDR3 length: 18 residues. Germline assignment: CDR1 SGHAT and CDR2 FQNNGV. The specimen was cultured CD8+ T cells derived from PBMCs. This clonotype was sampled from a male donor with HIV. The chain links TRBV11-2 to TRBJ1-2, with TRBD1 matching 7 bases. The CDR3 DNA is TGTGCCAGCAGCTCTACTTTTGGGACAGCCTTTCTAAACTATGGCTACACCTTC. Amino acid sequence: CASSSTFGTAFLNYGYTF.